The sequence of this T cell receptor beta chain was determined in a study of blood T cell repertoires in COVID-19 (dated by TCRdb to about 2020). For the study in its entirety: Samples from collaborators originated in the United States, Italy and Spain and spanned both the acute and convalescent phases of COVID-19. The material from the prospective study consisted of cDNA or gDNA derived from T cells, B-cell-depleted T cells, or PBMCs. Subjects who had been exposed to COVID-19, were actively infected with it, or had recovered from it provided the deeply sampled blood TCRbeta repertoires that made up the dataset. The repertoires were released in a freely available public database intended as a resource for research on the immune response to SARS-CoV-2. Samples were obtained from the ongoing ImmuneRACE study (first 160 participants) and from over 1,000 subjects provided by 6 global collaborators. The sample metadata nearly always contained a de-identified subject ID, COVID-19 status, age in years and sex. Where available, HLA class I and class II types were obtained from metadata supplied by the sample provider rather than from assay-based typing.

Study-wide findings and limitations: How much clinical and demographic metadata was included differed by source and by participant, and the metadata was provided uncurated.

CDR1 and CDR2 are read off the germline V gene as SGHRS and YFSETQ. Trimming accounts for 4 bases at V and 4 bases at J, while the number of junction bases matched to no gene is 8. Spanning cysteine to phenylalanine, the CDR3 consists of 18 amino acids. This entry keeps only the CDR3 DNA: 54 bases, framed from base 1. The immunoSEQ Assay, a bias-controlled multiplex PCR, was used to amplify TCRbeta CDR3 regions from genomic DNA. As for the authors' bioinformatics: The number of nucleated cells in each sample was estimated by amplification of reference gene primers within the assay. Sequence reads were collapsed and filtered to measure the absolute abundance of every unique TCRbeta CDR3 rearrangement. For each sample, productive Simpson clonality was calculated as the square root of Simpson's diversity index across productive rearrangements. Entries here come from immuneACCESS through TCRdb and include only in-frame sequences with V and J called. Some clones fail to appear in such tables; in the studies checked, an unresolved V gene covers under half of the shortfall, and the cause of the remainder is unknown. The DNA gave D and trimming, while V, J and clone size come from that table. The sample table lists nearly 350,000 clones, around nine tenths of them with a count of one. The ten largest clones take up less than 3.5% of the sample.

Another Seattle source contributed samples from volunteer blood donors who had recovered from COVID-19. Each collaborating institution followed its own protocols to collect whole blood in K2EDTA tubes. For TCRbeta analysis, collaborators shipped samples as frozen whole blood, isolated PBMCs, or DNA extracted from either of those sample types. This clone was recorded once. Its antigen has not been determined. No base quality values were provided; no much bigger clone lies one nucleotide off. The clonotype comes from a woman aged 18 to 35 who had recovered from COVID-19. The chain employs TRBV5-1 and TRBJ2-2; TRBD2 lines up with 15 middle nucleotides. The sequenced sample was peripheral blood. The CDR3: CASSRTSGLAGGTGELFF. The sequenced DNA is TGCGCCAGCAGCCGAACCTCGGGACTAGCGGGAGGCACCGGGGAGCTGTTTTTT. Reference TRBV5-1 and TRBJ2-2 proteins supply the regions before and after the CDR3; the full variable domain is: KAGVTQTPRYLIKTRGQQVTLSCSPISGHRSVSWYQQTPGQGLQFLFEYFSETQRNKGNFPGRFSGRQFSNSRSEMNVSTLELGDSALYLCASSRTSGLAGGTGELFFGEGSRLTVL.